The rows below give T cell receptor beta chains drawn from one sample of a study of shared clonotypes between healthy human individuals. Generated by immunoSEQ multiplex PCR, the TCRdb table keeps only in-frame clones and is missing some. The sample carries about 2.4 million clones, around 94% recorded once. Specimen: naive CD4+ T cells sorted from blood. These receptors all come from a young man in good health. Each CDR3 is given with its conserved first and last residue. Fields, in order: J gene, CDR3 length, clone size, V gene, D gene, CDR3 protein, CDR3 DNA. A D gene is named only where the DNA matches it firmly. Only part of the rows carry a size: once, few, many, or a class if the clone is expanded.

TRBJ2-5,15,-,TRBV5-1,TRBD1,CASAPDRGGPETQYF,TGCGCCAGCGCGCCCGACAGGGGTGGGCCAGAGACCCAGTACTTC
TRBJ1-4,16,-,TRBV27,TRBD1,CASSALGQALNEKLFF,TGTGCCAGCAGTGCCCTGGGACAGGCGCTTAATGAAAAACTGTTTTTT
TRBJ2-5,17,-,TRBV14,TRBD2,CASSQGASGTPGETQYF,TGTGCCAGCAGCCAAGGGGCTAGCGGAACCCCTGGGGAGACCCAGTACTTC
TRBJ2-1,14,-,TRBV7-3,TRBD2,CASSLLAGVYEQFF,TGTGCCAGCAGCTTACTAGCGGGGGTATATGAGCAGTTCTTC
TRBJ2-1,14,-,TRBV28,-,CASNLEGSYNEQFF,TGTGCCAGTAATCTGGAGGGAAGCTACAATGAGCAGTTCTTC
TRBJ2-3,13,-,TRBV5-8,-,CATGTTSTDTQYF,TGTGCCACCGGGACAACTAGCACAGATACGCAGTATTTT
TRBJ1-2,13,-,TRBV19,-,CASTRTANYGYTF,TGTGCCAGTACGAGGACCGCTAACTATGGCTACACCTTC
TRBJ2-5,16,-,TRBV7-8,TRBD1,CASSFSGGERQETQYF,TGTGCCAGCAGCTTCTCAGGGGGCGAGCGCCAAGAGACCCAGTACTTC
TRBJ2-7,15,-,TRBV5-1,-,CASSLEGLSSYEQYF,TGCGCCAGCAGCTTGGAGGGACTTTCATCCTACGAGCAGTACTTC
TRBJ1-6,15,few,TRBV11-2,-,CASSRGTSYNSPLHF,TGTGCCAGCAGCAGAGGGACAAGCTATAATTCACCCCTCCACTTT
TRBJ2-5,15,-,TRBV11-2,-,CASSFRSRDQETQYF,TGTGCCAGCAGCTTTAGGTCCAGGGACCAAGAGACCCAGTACTTC
TRBJ1-6,15,-,TRBV28,TRBD1,CASSWRQGYNSPLHF,TGTGCCAGCAGTTGGAGACAGGGGTATAATTCACCCCTCCACTTT
TRBJ1-2,14,-,TRBV5-1,-,CASSPEVGDYGYTF,TGCGCCAGCAGCCCGGAGGTAGGAGACTATGGCTACACCTTC
TRBJ1-3,13,-,TRBV11-2,-,CASSLAGRNTIYF,TGTGCCAGCAGCTTAGCTGGGAGAAACACCATATATTTT
TRBJ2-5,17,-,TRBV2,TRBD2,CASSGEGRLAVGVTQYF,TGTGCCAGCAGTGGAGAGGGGAGACTAGCGGTGGGAGTAACCCAGTACTTC
TRBJ1-1,12,few,TRBV29-1,TRBD1,CSGHRGSTEAFF,TGCAGCGGCCACAGGGGGAGCACTGAAGCTTTCTTT
TRBJ2-3,15,once,TRBV5-4,-,CASSLVVGGTDTQYF,TGTGCCAGCAGCTTGGTCGTGGGGGGCACAGATACGCAGTATTTT
TRBJ1-6,16,-,TRBV14,-,CASSRRDFLGDSPLHF,TGTGCCAGCAGCCGTCGGGACTTTCTTGGGGATTCACCCCTCCACTTT
TRBJ1-1,14,-,TRBV5-4,-,CASSLQGVGTEAFF,TGTGCCAGCAGCTTGCAGGGAGTGGGCACTGAAGCTTTCTTT
TRBJ1-2,15,-,TRBV7-9,-,CASSRHTDSNYGYTF,TGTGCCAGCAGCCGCCACACCGACAGTAACTATGGCTACACCTTC
TRBJ2-7,13,-,TRBV7-2,-,CASSDDWSYEQYF,TGTGCCAGCAGCGACGACTGGTCCTACGAGCAGTACTTC
TRBJ1-2,12,-,TRBV9,-,CASSVDFYGYTF,TGTGCCAGCAGCGTAGACTTCTATGGCTACACCTTC
TRBJ2-6,17,-,TRBV18,-,CASSPPFEGTGANVLTF,TGTGCCAGCTCACCACCGTTTGAGGGTACTGGGGCCAACGTCCTGACTTTC
TRBJ2-3,16,-,TRBV29-1,-,CSVRAGRGPPTDTQYF,TGCAGCGTTCGGGCGGGACGGGGGCCGCCCACAGATACGCAGTATTTT
TRBJ1-5,14,-,TRBV4-2,-,CASSPSGGNQPQHF,TGTGCCAGCAGTCCAAGCGGGGGCAATCAGCCCCAGCATTTT
TRBJ2-2,14,-,TRBV10-1,-,CASRGTSNTGELFF,TGCGCCAGCAGAGGGACGTCGAACACCGGGGAGCTGTTTTTT
TRBJ2-1,16,-,TRBV30,-,CAWSVRSPVLGNEQFF,TGTGCCTGGAGTGTACGTTCTCCGGTGTTGGGCAATGAGCAGTTCTTC
TRBJ2-7,13,-,TRBV19,-,CASSIGPGYEQYF,TGTGCCAGTAGTATAGGGCCCGGCTACGAGCAGTACTTC
TRBJ2-1,17,-,TRBV25-1,-,CASSSNGPFTKGNEQFF,TGTGCCAGCAGCTCAAACGGACCTTTCACGAAAGGCAATGAGCAGTTCTTC
TRBJ2-1,16,-,TRBV4-1,-,CASSQTWGLPSNEQFF,TGCGCCAGCAGCCAGACATGGGGACTCCCCTCCAATGAGCAGTTCTTC
TRBJ1-1,13,once,TRBV30,-,CAWSVDLNTEAFF,TGTGCCTGGAGTGTAGACCTGAACACTGAAGCTTTCTTT
TRBJ1-2,12,-,TRBV6-5,-,CASLAPTNGYTF,TGTGCCAGCCTCGCCCCGACCAACGGCTACACCTTC
TRBJ2-7,16,-,TRBV19,TRBD2,CASSTLPGTSGSPQYF,TGTGCCAGTTCAACTCTACCGGGGACTAGCGGGAGTCCGCAGTACTTC
TRBJ2-1,12,-,TRBV10-2,-,CASRDTLNEPFF,TGCGCCAGCAGGGACACACTTAACGAGCCGTTCTTC
TRBJ1-3,13,-,TRBV7-9,-,CASSLPSGNTIYF,TGTGCCAGCAGCTTACCCTCTGGAAACACCATATATTTT
TRBJ1-2,16,-,TRBV27,TRBD1,CASRLRQGVGNYGYTF,TGTGCCAGCAGACTTCGACAGGGGGTAGGCAACTATGGCTACACCTTC
TRBJ2-1,13,-,TRBV9,-,CASSAFFGTEQFF,TGTGCCAGCAGCGCCTTCTTTGGGACCGAGCAGTTCTTC
TRBJ2-5,13,-,TRBV7-7,-,CASSLAPGETQYF,TGTGCTAGCAGCTTAGCCCCAGGGGAGACCCAGTACTTC
TRBJ2-1,14,-,TRBV7-2,-,CASSSGLAYNEQFF,TGTGCCAGCAGCTCGGGGCTAGCCTACAATGAGCAGTTCTTC
TRBJ1-3,16,once,TRBV7-9,-,CASSSRGTASGNTIYF,TGTGCCAGCAGCTCGAGGGGGACGGCCTCTGGAAACACCATATATTTT
TRBJ1-3,14,-,TRBV2,-,CASSDRDSGNTIYF,TGTGCCAGCAGTGACAGGGACTCTGGAAACACCATATATTTT